The next 32 T cell receptor beta chains were all read from a single sample in a study of OX40 agonist ivuxolimab in advanced cancers. Repertoires were generated with immunoSEQ multiplex PCR, while TCRdb's copy carries only in-frame clones and drops some. The sample has 50,000 to 70,000 clones; roughly four fifths are singletons. The sample here was CD4+ or CD8+ T cells sorted from blood, taken in a trial of the OX40 agonist ivuxolimab. These receptors were obtained from an adult with an advanced solid tumor such as melanoma, head and neck, liver or kidney cancer.

The chain has TRBV10-1 and TRBJ2-3; 7 nucleotides agree with TRBD2. The CDR3 has 14 amino acids. The junction had 5 bases not matched to a gene; V was cut back by 6 bases and J by 2 bases. In germline, CDR1 is WNHNN, CDR2 SYGVQD (reference sequence). The CDR3 bases are TGCGCCAGCAGCCTCGGACTAGTCACAGATACGCAGTATTTT. This sequence encodes CASSLGLVTDTQYF.

Regarding this clone: The missing conserved phenylalanine or tryptophan at the end of this CDR3 makes a read error likely. The rearrangement links TRBV7-2 to TRBJ1-2, with a tentative D call TRBD1 (6 bases). Looked up from germline, CDR1 is SGHTA and CDR2 is FQGNSA. This CDR3 has 16 residues. V lost 5 bases, J lost 2 bases, and 18 bases lay in between. Here the CDR3 DNA reads TGTGCCAGCAGCCGAGGGGGGTCCAGTACCAACTATGGCTACACCTCC. This translates into CASSRGGSSTNYGYTS.

This chain connects TRBV4-1 to TRBJ2-7; no clear D gene. The V end lost 5 bases, the J end lost 4 bases, and 12 bases lay between the germline ends. The germline gives CDR1 MGHRA, CDR2 YSYEKL. This CDR3 contains 13 residues. The CDR3 reads CASSTAPTYEQYF. The CDR3 nucleotides are TGCGCCAGCAGCACCGCCCCTACGTACGAGCAGTACTTC.

On this clone: The junction and the germline gene differ at one end; a read error may be behind it. This chain uses TRBV30 with TRBJ1-5; unclear D gene. This CDR3 has 13 residues. Per the germline V gene, CDR1 is GTSNPN and CDR2 is SVGIG (reference sequence). This CDR3 is CARRYGKNQPQHF. The CDR3 DNA sequence: TGTGCCCGGAGGTACGGGAAGAATCAGCCCCAGCATTTT.

The J gene is TRBJ2-5, the V gene TRBV13, with 9 bases aligning to TRBD2. This CDR3 has 17 residues. The ends lost 8 bases at V and 3 bases at J; junction bases unmatched: 16. The germline V gene has CDR1 PRHDT and CDR2 FYEKMQ (reference sequence). The CDR3 region is CASSPGLAITYEETQYF. CDR3 nucleotide sequence: TGTGCCAGCTCCCCGGGACTAGCCATTACCTACGAAGAGACCCAGTACTTC.

V usage is TRBV7-9 and J usage is TRBJ2-1; possibly TRBD2 for D (5 bases). The CDR3 loop spans 14 amino acids. Deletions cut 8 bases from V and 5 bases from J, with 16 bases between. Germline V lookup: CDR1 SEHNR, CDR2 FQNEAQ (reference sequence). The CDR3 DNA reads as TGTGCCAGCGGAGGCATTGGAATTAACAATGAGCAGTTCTTC. Protein sequence: CASGGIGINNEQFF.

V is TRBV7-9 and J is TRBJ2-3, with unresolved D. CDR3 size: 16 residues. With 1 base removed from V and 2 bases from J, the gap between germline ends came to 13 bases. Germline CDR1 is SEHNR and CDR2 is FQNEAQ (reference sequence). CDR3 nucleotides: TGTGCCAGCAGCTTAGGTATTGTTACCCACACAGATACGCAGTATTTT. Its protein is CASSLGIVTHTDTQYF. The whole variable domain, remainder taken from reference TRBV7-9 and TRBJ2-3, is DTGVSQNPRHKITKRGQNVTFRCDPISEHNRLYWYRQTLGQGPEFLTYFQNEAQLEKSRLLSDRFSAERPKGSFSTLEIQRTEQGDSAMYLCASSLGIVTHTDTQYFGPGTRLTVL.

The chain employs TRBV7-8 and TRBJ1-6; D remains ambiguous. CDR3 size: 17 residues. The V end was cut by 1 base, the J end by 0 bases, with 10 bases between. Germline CDR1 reads SGHVS; CDR2 reads FQNEAQ. This CDR3 reads CASSLDPPSSYNSPLHF. The CDR3 nucleotides read TGTGCCAGCAGCTTAGATCCCCCAAGCTCCTATAATTCACCCCTCCACTTT.

The CDR3 DNA reads as TGTGCCAGCAGTTCGAGGTACCTTGACAGGGGGACGGGCTACACCTTC. Protein: CASSSRYLDRGTGYTF. The chain joins TRBV28 to TRBJ1-2, with 9 positions matching TRBD1. From germline, CDR1 is MDHEN and CDR2 SYDVKM. The V segment lost 4 bases and the J segment 8 bases; nucleotides outside the gene matches: 14. The CDR3 loop spans 16 amino acids.

In this sample, this clone turned up a few times. The V call is TRBV6-5, the J call TRBJ1-1; D ambiguous. CDR3 length: 12 residues. Trimming removed 6 bases at V and 5 bases at J, with 10 bases between. Looked up from germline, CDR1 is MNHEY and CDR2 is SVGAGI. CDR3 DNA sequence: TGTGCCAGCAGCGAACATGGGACTGAAGCTTTCTTT. This codes for CASSEHGTEAFF.

This chain links TRBV7-9 with TRBJ2-3; D remains ambiguous. V lost 5 bases and J lost 4, with 10 bases in between. In germline, CDR1 is SEHNR, CDR2 FQNEAQ (reference sequence). The CDR3 is made up of 13 amino acids. CDR3 sequence reads: CASSPSLPDTQYF. In nucleotides, the CDR3 is TGTGCCAGCAGCCCTAGTCTTCCAGATACGCAGTATTTT.

The chain joins TRBV4-1 to TRBJ1-5; no clear D. Germline V lookup: CDR1 MGHRA, CDR2 YSYEKL. Trimming cost V 2 bases and J 0 bases, with 11 bases left between them. This CDR3 is 16 amino acids long. CDR3 in amino acids: CASSQSFSNSNQPQHF. The CDR3 DNA follows: TGCGCCAGCAGCCAATCCTTCAGCAATAGCAATCAGCCCCAGCATTTT.

The chain has TRBV12-5 and TRBJ2-7, with D uncertain. Germline assignment: CDR1 LGHNT and CDR2 FRNRAP. CDR3 size: 16 residues. Trimming left V 1 base short and J 3 bases short, with 16 bases between. The CDR3 sequence: CASGLASIKEIYEQYF. CDR3 nucleotide sequence: TGTGCTAGTGGTTTGGCCTCGATTAAGGAGATCTACGAGCAGTACTTC.

The chain has TRBV2 and TRBJ2-1; the match to TRBD2 covers 8 bases. V was pared by 7 bases and J by 4 bases, with 3 bases of the junction left unmatched. The length of the CDR3 is 13 residues. The germline V gene encodes CDR1 SNHLY and CDR2 FYNNEI. The CDR3 loop reads CASNQREYNEQFF. CDR3 DNA sequence: TGTGCCAGCAATCAGCGGGAGTACAATGAGCAGTTCTTC.

The V gene is TRBV11-3, the J gene TRBJ2-7, with D possibly being TRBD1 (6 bases). CDR1 SGHNT and CDR2 YENEEA come from the germline V gene. V was cut by 1 base and J by 3 bases, with 10 bases left in between. The CDR3 runs 14 residues. The CDR3 sequence is CASSLGTTGYEQYF. The DNA of the CDR3 is TGTGCCAGCAGCTTAGGCACGACAGGCTACGAGCAGTACTTC.

This chain links TRBV5-6 with TRBJ1-2; 10 nucleotides agree with TRBD1. Trimming cost V 4 bases and J 5 bases; bases outside gene matches: 5. The CDR3 runs 14 residues. Germline V gene lookup returns CDR1 SGHDT and CDR2 YYEEEE. Here the CDR3 reads CASSGTGDWYGYTF. The CDR3 region has the DNA TGTGCCAGCAGCGGGACAGGGGATTGGTATGGCTACACCTTC.

This clone showed up just once. The genes are TRBV9 and TRBJ1-4; D call uncertain. With 4 bases removed from V and 5 bases from J, the gap between germline ends came to 15 bases. The CDR3 spans 15 residues. Germline V gene lookup returns CDR1 SGDLS and CDR2 YYNGEE. The CDR3 region is CASSPQPGRNEKLFF. The CDR3 DNA reads TGTGCCAGCAGCCCGCAGCCCGGAAGGAATGAAAAACTGTTTTTT.

The chain recombines TRBV19 with TRBJ2-1, with 7 bases matching TRBD2. V lost 7 bases, J lost 10 bases, and 10 bases stayed unmatched. Germline loops: CDR1 LNHDA, CDR2 SQIVND (reference sequence). This CDR3 spans 13 amino acids. The CDR3: CASIPIIGGEQFF. As DNA, the CDR3 is TGTGCCAGTATACCGATAATCGGGGGGGAGCAGTTCTTC. Full variable domain (rest looked up from reference TRBV19 and TRBJ2-1): DGGITQSPKYLFRKEGQNVTLSCEQNLNHDAMYWYRQDPGQGLRLIYYSQIVNDFQKGDIAEGYSVSREKKESFPLTVTSAQKNPTAFYLCASIPIIGGEQFFGPGTRLTVL.

The V gene is TRBV5-1, the J gene TRBJ1-1; 7 positions agree with TRBD1. The CDR3 sequence is 15 residues long. Unmatched junction bases numbered 11, after V lost 4 bases and J lost 5 bases. The V gene's germline CDR1 is SGHRS and CDR2 YFSETQ. CDR3 sequence (DNA): TGCGCCAGCAGCGTAAATCAGGGGGTAGGGACTGAAGCTTTCTTT. Its translation: CASSVNQGVGTEAFF.

The CDR3 DNA sequence: TGTGCCAGCAGCTTAGGTCGCCAGCCCTCCTACGAGCAGTACTTC. This encodes CASSLGRQPSYEQYF. V gene TRBV11-2 combines with J gene TRBJ2-7; D is undetermined. Trimming took off 1 base at V and 0 bases at J, with 10 bases between the two ends. The CDR3 totals 15 residues. Per germline, CDR1 SGHAT and CDR2 FQNNGV.

CDR3 amino acids: CASSVATLGGTTVQETQYF. The CDR3 DNA sequence: TGTGCCAGCAGCGTAGCTACGCTTGGCGGTACCACCGTCCAAGAGACCCAGTACTTC. The chain joins TRBV9 to TRBJ2-5; D not resolved. Germline V gives CDR1 SGDLS, CDR2 YYNGEE. The CDR3 contains 19 residues. V was pared by 0 bases and J by 1 base, with 22 bases between. The full variable domain, with the rest looked up from reference TRBV9 and TRBJ2-5, is DSGVTQTPKHLITATGQRVTLRCSPRSGDLSVYWYQQSLDQGLQFLIQYYNGEERAKGNILERFSAQQFPDLHSELNLSSLELGDSALYFCASSVATLGGTTVQETQYFGPGTRLLVL.

This clone was recorded a few times. The CDR3 loop is CASSALRAEYGYTF. CDR3 DNA sequence: TGTGCCAGCTCGGCCTTAAGGGCAGAATATGGCTACACCTTC. This sequence joins TRBV2 and TRBJ1-2, with no clear D. The V and J ends lost 8 bases and 5 bases respectively, with 18 bases between them. This CDR3 comprises 14 residues. Germline assignment: CDR1 SNHLY and CDR2 FYNNEI.

This clone was seen a few times. The chain couples TRBV11-1 to TRBJ2-3, with 12 bases identical to TRBD2. The CDR3 is 14 amino acids. The junction had 1 base not matched to a gene; V was cut back by 3 bases and J by 6 bases. Germline assignment: CDR1 SGHAT and CDR2 FQDESV (reference sequence). CDR3 bases: TGTGCCAGCAGCTTTACTAGCGGGAGGGATACGCAGTATTTT. Its protein product is CASSFTSGRDTQYF. The full variable domain, its missing parts supplied by reference TRBV11-1 and TRBJ2-3, is EAEVAQSPRYKITEKSQAVAFWCDPISGHATLYWYRQILGQGPELLVQFQDESVVDDSQLPKDRFSAERLKGVDSTLKIQPAELGDSAMYLCASSFTSGRDTQYFGPGTRLTVL.

V gene TRBV9 combines with J gene TRBJ2-7, with D perhaps assigned TRBD1 or TRBD2 (5 bases each). Trimming stripped 5 bases from V and 4 bases from J, with 16 bases between. The CDR3 has 14 residues. The germline V gene encodes CDR1 SGDLS and CDR2 YYNGEE. CDR3 sequence: CASSLRDALYEQYF. Here the CDR3 DNA reads TGTGCCAGCAGTCTCCGGGACGCACTTTACGAGCAGTACTTC.

The sample holds many counts of this clone. The V and J genes are TRBV18 and TRBJ1-5; TRBD1 might be the D (5 bases). Germline-derived CDR1 and CDR2 are KGHSH and LQKENI. The V and J ends lost 3 bases and 6 bases respectively, with 21 bases between them. The length of the CDR3 is 17 residues. The CDR3 here is CASSPGGARERSQPQHF. CDR3 in DNA: TGTGCCAGCTCACCGGGTGGGGCCAGGGAGAGGAGTCAGCCCCAGCATTTT.

DNA for the CDR3: TGTGCCAGCAGCTTAGAGGGGGGAGGCGAGACCCAGTACTTC. Translated: CASSLEGGGETQYF. The V gene is TRBV11-1, the J gene TRBJ2-5, with D perhaps TRBD1 or TRBD2 (6 bases each). CDR1 is SGHAT, CDR2 FQDESV, per germline (reference sequence). The CDR3 has 14 amino acids. Trimming cost V 1 base and J 5 bases, with 11 bases left between them. Based on the CDR3 plus reference TRBV11-1 and TRBJ2-5, the full variable domain is EAEVAQSPRYKITEKSQAVAFWCDPISGHATLYWYRQILGQGPELLVQFQDESVVDDSQLPKDRFSAERLKGVDSTLKIQPAELGDSAMYLCASSLEGGGETQYFGPGTRLLVL.

This chain joins TRBV28 and TRBJ2-1; D is uncertain. The length of the CDR3 is 11 residues. Between the trimmed V and J ends, which lost 4 bases and 9 bases, there was a span of 7 bases. Germline V lookup: CDR1 MDHEN, CDR2 SYDVKM. The CDR3 loop is CASSSRPEQFF. CDR3 sequence (DNA): TGTGCCAGCAGTTCCCGGCCTGAGCAGTTCTTC.

The genes are TRBV18 and TRBJ2-7; a possible D gene is TRBD1 (5 bases). The V and J ends lost 6 bases and 3 bases respectively, with 12 bases between them. In germline, CDR1 is KGHSH, CDR2 LQKENI. This CDR3 comprises 13 residues. The CDR3 is CASSQGHYYEQYF. The CDR3 DNA sequence: TGTGCCAGCTCCCAAGGACACTACTACGAGCAGTACTTC.

Comment on this clone: Other DNA sequences in this specimen translate into the identical CDR3. In DNA form, the CDR3 reads TGTGCCAGTCGGCAGGGGGTAGGGTATGGCTACACCTTC. This encodes CASRQGVGYGYTF. The chain joins TRBV7-9 to TRBJ1-2, with 7 positions matching TRBD1. Unmatched junction bases numbered 9, after V lost 9 bases and J lost 5 bases. This CDR3 contains 13 residues. Germline CDR1 SEHNR, CDR2 FQNEAQ (reference sequence).

The chain couples TRBV18 to TRBJ2-2; D remains unclear. V lost 4 bases and J lost 3, with 12 bases in between. CDR1 is KGHSH, CDR2 LQKENI, per germline. This CDR3 spans 15 amino acids. The CDR3 nucleotides read TGTGCCAGCTCACGGCTTCCTGGGGACACCGGGGAGCTGTTTTTT. As protein: CASSRLPGDTGELFF.

The CDR3 spells CASSFRLAGGYEQYF. CDR3 DNA: TGTGCCAGCAGCTTCAGACTAGCGGGAGGCTACGAGCAGTACTTC. The chain recombines TRBV7-9 with TRBJ2-7, with 13 bases lining up with TRBD2. V lost 3 bases to trimming and J lost 3 bases; unmatched junction nucleotides: 2. Germline loops: CDR1 SEHNR, CDR2 FQNEAQ (reference sequence). The CDR3 spans 15 residues. The full variable domain, its missing parts supplied by reference TRBV7-9 and TRBJ2-7, is DTGVSQNPRHKITKRGQNVTFRCDPISEHNRLYWYRQTLGQGPEFLTYFQNEAQLEKSRLLSDRFSAERPKGSFSTLEIQRTEQGDSAMYLCASSFRLAGGYEQYFGPGTRLTVT.

This clone was counted once. The chain has TRBV10-3 and TRBJ1-5, with 7 bases identical to TRBD1. The ends lost 4 bases at V and 0 bases at J; junction bases unmatched: 3. The germline gives CDR1 ENHRY, CDR2 SYGVKD. The CDR3 extends over 15 amino acids. CDR3 sequence: CAISGGTDSNQPQHF. For the CDR3, the DNA is TGTGCCATCAGTGGCGGGACAGATAGCAATCAGCCCCAGCATTTT.